This T cell receptor beta chain was found in a study of T cells in Graves' hyperthyroidism and ophthalmopathy. RNA transcripts served as the template for amplifying TCR beta CDR3 regions. Researchers ran a first-round RT-PCR on the TCR CDR3 using the HTBI primer set. In TCRdb, the multiplex PCR reads were re-called with MiXCR into one record per CDR3 protein. Here the sample spans a few hundred thousand distinct CDR3 sequences, around a sixth being singletons. Study outcomes and limitations: Appearing also in blood were most of the thyroid clonotypes expanded above 0.001.

This clonotype was observed a handful of times. Antigen: not known. This CDR3 has 16 amino acids. Germline-derived CDR1 and CDR2 are SEHNR and FQNEAQ (reference sequence). With 8 bases clipped from V and 4 bases from J, the junction kept 9 bases outside the gene matches. Graves' hyperthyroidism was deemed stable absent ophthalmopathy progression within 18 months. The chain links TRBV7-9 to TRBJ2-3; TRBD2 agrees at 13 bases. Sequencing was carried out using blood. The clonotype comes from a woman aged 45-65 years with Graves' hyperthyroidism. CDR3 sequence: CASGTRLAGGPDTQYF. CDR3 coding DNA: TGTGCCAGCGGGACCCGACTAGCGGGAGGTCCAGATACGCAGTATTTT.